The rows below give T cell receptor beta chains drawn from one sample of a study of blood T cell repertoires in COVID-19. The protocol was immunoSEQ multiplex PCR, while the TCRdb copy is restricted to in-frame clones and leaves out a portion. The table has a few hundred thousand clones, roughly 90% seen once. The sequenced material came from peripheral blood. The source is a woman in her 30s with COVID-19, enrolled during active disease. CDR3s include the opening cysteine and the closing phenylalanine or tryptophan. Each record gives: V gene, clone size, D gene, J gene, CDR3 protein, CDR3 DNA. A D gene is named only where the DNA matches it firmly. Not every row has a clone size; where given, it reads once, few, many or a size class.

V: TRBV19
size: .
D: .
J: TRBJ2-5
CDR3: CASSKQGTQETQYF
DNA: TGTGCCAGTAGTAAACAGGGTACCCAAGAGACCCAGTACTTC

V: TRBV7-2
size: .
D: TRBD2
J: TRBJ2-1
CDR3: CASSWGPTSGGSSVQFF
DNA: TGTGCCAGCAGCTGGGGACCGACTAGCGGGGGGAGCTCGGTGCAGTTCTTC

V: TRBV7-2
size: once
D: .
J: TRBJ2-2
CDR3: CASSWGGTGPNTGELFF
DNA: TGTGCCAGCAGCTGGGGGGGGACAGGACCGAACACCGGGGAGCTGTTTTTT

V: TRBV29-1
size: .
D: .
J: TRBJ2-3
CDR3: CSVEDRGGGAGSTDTQYF
DNA: TGCAGCGTTGAAGATAGGGGCGGCGGGGCGGGTAGCACAGATACGCAGTATTTT

V: TRBV20-1
size: once
D: .
J: TRBJ1-1
CDR3: CSAREGPEAFF
DNA: TGCAGTGCTAGGGAGGGGCCCGAAGCTTTCTTT

V: TRBV5-6
size: .
D: .
J: TRBJ2-7
CDR3: CASSLNSLYEQYF
DNA: TGTGCCAGCAGCTTGAACAGCCTCTACGAGCAGTACTTC

V: TRBV3-1/TRBV3-2
size: .
D: TRBD2
J: TRBJ2-7
CDR3: CASSQEGLAGNYEQYF
DNA: TGTGCCAGCAGCCAGGAGGGACTAGCGGGGAACTACGAGCAGTACTTC

V: TRBV28
size: .
D: .
J: TRBJ2-1
CDR3: CASNPLYGGFYNEQFF
DNA: TGTGCCAGCAATCCCCTTTACGGGGGATTCTACAATGAGCAGTTCTTC

V: TRBV7-2
size: few
D: .
J: TRBJ1-4
CDR3: CASTPRGGEKLFF
DNA: TGTGCCAGCACCCCCCGCGGGGGCGAAAAACTGTTTTTT

V: TRBV28
size: .
D: TRBD1
J: TRBJ2-7
CDR3: CASTPPGTGMYEQYF
DNA: TGTGCCAGCACTCCCCCCGGGACAGGGATGTACGAGCAGTACTTC

V: TRBV11-3
size: .
D: TRBD1
J: TRBJ2-2
CDR3: CASSPAGTGSNTGELFF
DNA: TGTGCCAGCAGCCCCGCCGGGACAGGGTCGAACACCGGGGAGCTGTTTTTT

V: TRBV13
size: .
D: .
J: TRBJ1-5
CDR3: CASSQGSRDNQPQHF
DNA: TGTGCCAGCAGCCAGGGTTCGCGCGACAATCAGCCCCAGCATTTT

V: TRBV20-1
size: .
D: .
J: TRBJ1-2
CDR3: CSAPRGQFYTF
DNA: TGCAGTGCTCCGCGTGGACAGTTCTACACCTTC

V: TRBV15
size: .
D: .
J: TRBJ2-1
CDR3: CATSSASYYLGDEQFF
DNA: TGTGCCACCTCTAGCGCCTCATATTACCTCGGGGATGAGCAGTTCTTC

V: TRBV11-1
size: .
D: .
J: TRBJ2-7
CDR3: CASSVDTYEQYF
DNA: TGTGCCAGCAGCGTAGACACGTACGAGCAGTACTTC

V: TRBV7-8
size: .
D: TRBD1
J: TRBJ2-3
CDR3: CASSSRQGRTDTQYF
DNA: TGTGCCAGCAGCTCCCGACAGGGCCGCACAGATACGCAGTATTTT

V: TRBV10-2
size: .
D: TRBD2
J: TRBJ2-3
CDR3: CASSGVTSGRSRDTQYF
DNA: TGCGCCAGCAGTGGAGTGACTAGCGGGAGGAGTAGAGATACGCAGTATTTT

V: TRBV7-9
size: .
D: TRBD2
J: TRBJ2-3
CDR3: CASSLGLAWADTQYF
DNA: TGTGCCAGCAGCTTAGGACTAGCCTGGGCAGATACGCAGTATTTT

V: TRBV19
size: .
D: .
J: TRBJ2-1
CDR3: CASSTRELAYNEQFF
DNA: TGTGCCAGTAGTACCCGGGAGCTCGCCTACAATGAGCAGTTCTTC

V: TRBV7-2
size: .
D: TRBD1
J: TRBJ2-7
CDR3: CASSINRGANYEQYF
DNA: TGTGCCAGCAGCATCAACAGGGGGGCTAACTACGAGCAGTACTTC

V: TRBV24-1
size: .
D: TRBD1
J: TRBJ1-2
CDR3: CATSDRDSANYGYTF
DNA: TGTGCCACCAGTGACCGGGACAGTGCTAACTATGGCTACACCTTC

V: TRBV6-5
size: .
D: .
J: TRBJ1-1
CDR3: CASSYYGGPNTEAFF
DNA: TGTGCCAGCAGTTACTACGGGGGTCCGAACACTGAAGCTTTCTTT

V: TRBV11-2
size: .
D: .
J: TRBJ2-5
CDR3: CASSLQVSEETQYF
DNA: TGTGCCAGCAGCTTACAGGTGTCCGAAGAGACCCAGTACTTC

V: TRBV3-1/TRBV3-2
size: once
D: TRBD2
J: TRBJ2-5
CDR3: CASSQDLAGGQETQYF
DNA: TGTGCCAGCAGCCAAGACCTAGCGGGGGGGCAAGAGACCCAGTACTTC

V: TRBV9
size: once
D: TRBD2
J: TRBJ2-3
CDR3: CASSIGLAGADTQYF
DNA: TGTGCCAGCAGCATAGGACTAGCGGGAGCAGATACGCAGTATTTT

V: TRBV4-1
size: .
D: .
J: TRBJ1-6
CDR3: CASSQEGGANSPLHF
DNA: TGCGCCAGCAGCCAAGAAGGCGGGGCAAATTCACCCCTCCACTTT

V: TRBV13
size: .
D: .
J: TRBJ2-7
CDR3: CASSRLTGSSYEQYF
DNA: TGTGCCAGCAGCCGGCTAACAGGGAGCTCCTACGAGCAGTACTTC

V: TRBV5-1
size: .
D: TRBD1
J: TRBJ2-7
CDR3: CASSWRQGSYEQYF
DNA: TGCGCCAGCAGCTGGAGACAGGGTTCCTACGAGCAGTACTTC

V: TRBV9
size: .
D: TRBD2
J: TRBJ2-1
CDR3: CASSGVSGGPYNEQFF
DNA: TGTGCCAGCAGCGGAGTAAGCGGGGGACCCTACAATGAGCAGTTCTTC

V: TRBV19
size: .
D: TRBD1
J: TRBJ2-7
CDR3: CASSLGQGYEQYF
DNA: TGTGCCAGTAGTTTGGGACAGGGCTACGAGCAGTACTTC

V: TRBV2
size: .
D: TRBD2
J: TRBJ2-1
CDR3: CASSARLAGVVEEQFF
DNA: TGTGCCAGCAGTGCTCGTCTAGCGGGGGTCGTGGAGGAGCAGTTCTTC

V: TRBV7-8
size: .
D: TRBD1
J: TRBJ2-2
CDR3: CASSEHRGPNTGELFF
DNA: TGTGCCAGCAGCGAACACAGGGGCCCGAACACCGGGGAGCTGTTTTTT

V: TRBV4-3
size: .
D: .
J: TRBJ2-7
CDR3: CASSQDLPYEQYF
DNA: TGCGCCAGCAGCCAAGACCTCCCCTACGAGCAGTACTTC

V: TRBV7-9
size: .
D: .
J: TRBJ2-7
CDR3: CASSPNFYEQYF
DNA: TGTGCCAGCAGCCCCAACTTCTACGAGCAGTACTTC

V: TRBV11-2
size: .
D: .
J: TRBJ1-1
CDR3: CASSQPGGELAFF
DNA: TGTGCCAGCAGCCAACCGGGGGGCGAATTGGCTTTCTTT

V: TRBV10-3
size: .
D: .
J: TRBJ1-1
CDR3: CAISENSLNTEAFF
DNA: TGTGCCATCAGTGAAAATTCTCTGAACACTGAAGCTTTCTTT

V: TRBV7-9
size: .
D: TRBD1
J: TRBJ2-7
CDR3: CASSLLGQGSYEQYF
DNA: TGTGCCAGCAGCTTATTGGGACAGGGATCCTACGAGCAGTACTTC

V: TRBV7-9
size: .
D: TRBD1
J: TRBJ2-2
CDR3: CASSRDRTTGELFF
DNA: TGTGCCAGCAGCCGGGACAGGACCACCGGGGAGCTGTTTTTT

V: TRBV3-1/TRBV3-2
size: .
D: TRBD2
J: TRBJ2-3
CDR3: CASSHRTQGLAGSDTQYF
DNA: TGTGCCAGCAGCCACCGAACTCAAGGACTAGCGGGATCAGATACGCAGTATTTT

V: TRBV6-6
size: .
D: TRBD2
J: TRBJ2-7
CDR3: CASSPRGGSGGHTYEQYF
DNA: TGTGCCAGCAGTCCCCGTGGGGGTAGCGGGGGTCACACCTACGAGCAGTACTTC

V: TRBV10-3
size: .
D: TRBD1
J: TRBJ2-1
CDR3: CAISDEDLYGTGHNEQFF
DNA: TGTGCCATCAGTGACGAGGATCTTTATGGGACAGGTCACAATGAGCAGTTCTTC

V: TRBV7-9
size: many
D: .
J: TRBJ2-5
CDR3: CASSLRSRGETQYF
DNA: TGTGCCAGCAGCCTAAGGAGCCGAGGGGAGACCCAGTACTTC

V: TRBV27
size: .
D: TRBD1
J: TRBJ1-2
CDR3: CASSPILDRGPSNYGYTF
DNA: TGTGCCAGCAGTCCGATTTTAGACAGGGGGCCCTCTAACTATGGCTACACCTTC

V: TRBV2
size: .
D: TRBD1
J: TRBJ2-7
CDR3: CASSQDRGFNEQYF
DNA: TGTGCCAGCAGCCAAGACAGGGGATTTAACGAGCAGTACTTC

V: TRBV29-1
size: .
D: TRBD1
J: TRBJ2-7
CDR3: CSVRDRGPPIKSYEQYF
DNA: TGCAGCGTCCGGGACAGGGGGCCTCCGATAAAGTCCTACGAGCAGTACTTC

V: TRBV20-1
size: .
D: TRBD1
J: TRBJ2-1
CDR3: CSASRGTGDPPGEQFF
DNA: TGCAGTGCTAGTCGAGGGACAGGGGACCCCCCTGGTGAGCAGTTCTTC

V: TRBV7-2
size: .
D: .
J: TRBJ2-4
CDR3: CASSFGQVAAKNIQYF
DNA: TGTGCCAGCAGCTTCGGCCAGGTAGCGGCCAAAAACATTCAGTACTTC